This T cell receptor (beta chain) was captured by sequencing in a study of persistence of HIV-infected CD4 T cells. Looking at the study overall: Donors were ART-treated; their CMV- and Gag-responding CD4+ T cells were isolated. Median time on suppressive ART was seven to eight years.

Stimulation used approximately 9.5 ug/mL lysate from CMV-infected fibroblasts. CD40L/CD69 double-negative CD45RO-high memory CD4+ T cells were collected. Suppressive ART was started during chronic HIV-1 infection in these adults. The libraries were made with immunoSEQ version 4 in survey mode. Template was genomic DNA at around 10 ng/uL, with up to about 1 ug used per sample. Generated by immunoSEQ multiplex PCR, the TCRdb table keeps only in-frame clones and is missing some. This table holds about 28,000 clones, 82% found once. A note on this clone: What it binds is unknown.

The CDR3 is 12 amino acids. The germline CDR1 and CDR2 sequences are SEHNR and FQNEAQ (reference sequence). The V and J ends lost 5 bases and 4 bases respectively, with 9 bases between them. This TCR came from an adult man with HIV who was CMV-seropositive. The rearrangement uses TRBV7-9 and TRBJ2-7, with D uncertain. Sequenced material: CD4+ T cells sorted from PBMCs after approximately 19-hour stimulation, taken from a patient who received antiretroviral therapy. Written as DNA, the CDR3 is TGTGCCAGCAGCACGTGGGGTTACGAGCAGTACTTC. Its translation: CASSTWGYEQYF.